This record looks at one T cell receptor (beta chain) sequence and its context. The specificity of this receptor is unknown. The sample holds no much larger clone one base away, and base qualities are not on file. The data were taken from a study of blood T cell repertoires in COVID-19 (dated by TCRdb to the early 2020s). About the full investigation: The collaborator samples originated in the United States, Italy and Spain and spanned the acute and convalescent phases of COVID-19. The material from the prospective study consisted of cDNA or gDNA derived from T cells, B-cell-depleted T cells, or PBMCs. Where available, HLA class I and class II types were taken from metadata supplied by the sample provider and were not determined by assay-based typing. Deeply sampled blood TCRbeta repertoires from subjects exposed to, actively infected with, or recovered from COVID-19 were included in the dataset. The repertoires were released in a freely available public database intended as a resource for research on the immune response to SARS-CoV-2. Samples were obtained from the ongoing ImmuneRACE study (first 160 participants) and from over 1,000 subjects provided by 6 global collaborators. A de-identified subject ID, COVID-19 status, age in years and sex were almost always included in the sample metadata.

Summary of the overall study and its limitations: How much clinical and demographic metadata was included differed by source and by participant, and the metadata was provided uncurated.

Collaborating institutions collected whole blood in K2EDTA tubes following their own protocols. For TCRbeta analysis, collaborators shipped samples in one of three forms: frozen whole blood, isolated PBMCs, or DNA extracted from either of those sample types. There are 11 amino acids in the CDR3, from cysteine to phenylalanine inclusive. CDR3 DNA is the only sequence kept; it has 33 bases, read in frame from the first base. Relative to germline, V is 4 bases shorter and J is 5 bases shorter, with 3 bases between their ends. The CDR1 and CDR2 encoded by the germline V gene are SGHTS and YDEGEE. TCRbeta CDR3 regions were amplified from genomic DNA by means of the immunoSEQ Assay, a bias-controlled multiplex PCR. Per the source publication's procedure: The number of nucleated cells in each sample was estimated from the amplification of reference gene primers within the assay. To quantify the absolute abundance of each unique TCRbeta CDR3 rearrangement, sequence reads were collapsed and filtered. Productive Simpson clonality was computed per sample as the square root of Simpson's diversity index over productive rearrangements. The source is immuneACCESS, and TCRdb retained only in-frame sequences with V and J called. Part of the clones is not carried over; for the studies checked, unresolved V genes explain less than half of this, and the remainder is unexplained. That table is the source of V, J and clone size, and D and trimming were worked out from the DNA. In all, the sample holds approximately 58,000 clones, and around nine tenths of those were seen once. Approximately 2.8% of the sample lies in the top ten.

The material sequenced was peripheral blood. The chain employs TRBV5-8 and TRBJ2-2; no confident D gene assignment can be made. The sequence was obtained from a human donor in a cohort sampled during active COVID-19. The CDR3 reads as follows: CASSPTGELFF. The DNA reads TGTGCCAGCAGCCCAACCGGGGAGCTGTTTTTT.